This T cell receptor beta chain originates from a study of identical twins. V was clipped by 3 bases and J by 5 bases, with 17 bases between them. The CDR3 is 15 amino acids. Germline V gene data show CDR1 as LNHNV and CDR2 as YYDKDF (reference sequence). TCRdb analysed the 5' RACE reads with MiXCR anew, one entry per CDR3 protein. This table has under 1 million distinct CDR3 sequences, approximately 13% appearing once. The sample was also linked to a second study, of yellow fever vaccine responses in identical twins.

This clonotype originated in a woman aged 18-29 years in good health. The sample was PBMCs. This rearrangement joins TRBV15 to TRBJ2-7; D is uncertain. CDR3 bases: TGTGCCACCAGCAGTAACCCCTTGAAAGGGAACGAGCAGTACTTC. Encoded protein: CATSSNPLKGNEQYF.